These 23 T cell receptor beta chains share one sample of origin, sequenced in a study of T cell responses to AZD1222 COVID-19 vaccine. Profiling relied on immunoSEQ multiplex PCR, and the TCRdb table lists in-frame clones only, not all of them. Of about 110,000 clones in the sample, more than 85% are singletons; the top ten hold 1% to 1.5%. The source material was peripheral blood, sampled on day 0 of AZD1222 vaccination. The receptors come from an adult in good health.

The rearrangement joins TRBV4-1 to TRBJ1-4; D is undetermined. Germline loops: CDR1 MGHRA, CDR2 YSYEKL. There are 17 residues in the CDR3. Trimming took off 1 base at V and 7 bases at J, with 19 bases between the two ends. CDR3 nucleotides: TGCGCCAGCAGCCAAGGGAGGAATGTAGACTTTTCTGAAAAACTGTTTTTT. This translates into CASSQGRNVDFSEKLFF.

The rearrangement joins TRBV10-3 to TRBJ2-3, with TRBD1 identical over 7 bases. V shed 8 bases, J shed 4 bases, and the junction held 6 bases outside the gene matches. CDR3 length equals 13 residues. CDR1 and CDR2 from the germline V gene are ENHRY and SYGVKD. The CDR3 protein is CAIGDRVADTQYF. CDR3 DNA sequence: TGTGCCATCGGAGACAGGGTTGCAGATACGCAGTATTTT.

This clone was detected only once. CDR3 sequence reads: CAISESGDQPQHF. CDR3 DNA: TGTGCCATCAGTGAGTCCGGTGATCAGCCCCAGCATTTT. V is TRBV10-3 and J is TRBJ1-5, with D hard to call. The germline V gene has CDR1 ENHRY and CDR2 SYGVKD. CDR3 size: 13 residues. The ends were cut back, 0 bases at V and 5 bases at J, with 5 bases in the middle.

CDR3 residues: CASQDQGLETEAFF. In DNA, the CDR3 is TGCGCCAGCCAAGATCAGGGATTGGAAACTGAAGCTTTCTTT. The rearrangement joins TRBV5-1 to TRBJ1-1; maybe TRBD1 (5 bases). This CDR3 contains 14 residues. From germline, CDR1 is SGHRS and CDR2 YFSETQ. V was trimmed by 7 bases and J by 5 bases, leaving 18 bases between them.

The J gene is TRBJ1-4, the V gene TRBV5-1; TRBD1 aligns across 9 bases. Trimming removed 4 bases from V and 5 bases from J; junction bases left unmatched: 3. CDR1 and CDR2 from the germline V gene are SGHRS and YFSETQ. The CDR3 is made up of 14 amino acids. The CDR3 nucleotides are TGCGCCAGCAGCACCGGGACAGGGAATGAAAAACTGTTTTTT. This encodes CASSTGTGNEKLFF.

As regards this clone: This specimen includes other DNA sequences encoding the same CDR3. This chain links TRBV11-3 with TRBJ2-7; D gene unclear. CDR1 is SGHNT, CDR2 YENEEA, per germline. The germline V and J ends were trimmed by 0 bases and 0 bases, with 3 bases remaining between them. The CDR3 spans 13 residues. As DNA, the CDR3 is TGTGCCAGCAGCTTAGACAGCTCCTACGAGCAGTACTTC. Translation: CASSLDSSYEQYF.

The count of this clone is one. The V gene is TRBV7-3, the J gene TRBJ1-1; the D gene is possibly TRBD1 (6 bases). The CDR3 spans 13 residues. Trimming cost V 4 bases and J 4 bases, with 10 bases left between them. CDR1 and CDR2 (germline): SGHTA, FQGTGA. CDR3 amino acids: CASSSNRVTEAFF. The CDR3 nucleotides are TGTGCCAGCAGCTCCAACAGGGTCACTGAAGCTTTCTTT.

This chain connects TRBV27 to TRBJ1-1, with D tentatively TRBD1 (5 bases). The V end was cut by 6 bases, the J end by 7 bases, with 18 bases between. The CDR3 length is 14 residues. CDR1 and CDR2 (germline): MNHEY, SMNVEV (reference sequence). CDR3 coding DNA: TGTGCCAGCAGCTCTCGGGTGGGGCTGATTGAAGCTTTCTTT. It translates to CASSSRVGLIEAFF.

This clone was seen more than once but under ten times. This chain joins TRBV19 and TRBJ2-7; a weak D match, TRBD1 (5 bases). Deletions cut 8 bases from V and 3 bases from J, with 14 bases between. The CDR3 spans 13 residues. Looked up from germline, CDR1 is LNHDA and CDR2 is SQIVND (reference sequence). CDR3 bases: TGTGCCAGTCGAGACAGTAACCTCTACGAGCAGTACTTC. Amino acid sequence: CASRDSNLYEQYF.

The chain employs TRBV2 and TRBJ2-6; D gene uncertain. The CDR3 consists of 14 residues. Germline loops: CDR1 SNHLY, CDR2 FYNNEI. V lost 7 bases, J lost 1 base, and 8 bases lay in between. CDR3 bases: TGTGCCAGCATCCCTACGTCTGGGGCCAACGTCCTGACTTTC. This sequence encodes CASIPTSGANVLTF. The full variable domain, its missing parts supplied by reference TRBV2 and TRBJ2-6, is EPEVTQTPSHQVTQMGQEVILRCVPISNHLYFYWYRQILGQKVEFLVSFYNNEISEKSEIFDDQFSVERPDGSNFTLKIRSTKLEDSAMYFCASIPTSGANVLTFGAGSRLTVL.

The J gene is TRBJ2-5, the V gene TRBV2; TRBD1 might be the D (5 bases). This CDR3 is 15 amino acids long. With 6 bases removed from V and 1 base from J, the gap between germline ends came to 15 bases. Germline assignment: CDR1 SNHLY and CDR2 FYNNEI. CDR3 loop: CASRGRSKLQETQYF. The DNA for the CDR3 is TGTGCCAGCAGGGGGCGGTCAAAACTCCAAGAGACCCAGTACTTC.

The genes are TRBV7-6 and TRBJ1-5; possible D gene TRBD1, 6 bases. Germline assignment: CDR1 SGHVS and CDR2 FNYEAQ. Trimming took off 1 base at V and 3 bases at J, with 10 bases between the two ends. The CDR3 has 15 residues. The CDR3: CASSLGPGDNQPQHF. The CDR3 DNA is TGTGCCAGCAGCTTAGGCCCAGGGGACAATCAGCCCCAGCATTTT.

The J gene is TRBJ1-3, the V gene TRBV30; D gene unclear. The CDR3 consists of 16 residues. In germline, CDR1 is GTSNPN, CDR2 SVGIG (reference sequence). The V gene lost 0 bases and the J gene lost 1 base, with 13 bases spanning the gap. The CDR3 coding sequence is TGTGCCTGGAGTGTCCCGAGGCGGGGATCTGGAAACACCATATATTTT. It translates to CAWSVPRRGSGNTIYF.

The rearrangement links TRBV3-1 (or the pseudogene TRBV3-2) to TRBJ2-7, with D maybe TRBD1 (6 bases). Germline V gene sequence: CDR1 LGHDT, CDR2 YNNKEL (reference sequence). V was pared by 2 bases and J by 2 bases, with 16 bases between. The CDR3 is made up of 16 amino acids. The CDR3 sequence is CASSQSWGRRTYEQYF. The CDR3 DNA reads TGTGCCAGCAGCCAATCTTGGGGGCGCCGCACCTACGAGCAGTACTTC.

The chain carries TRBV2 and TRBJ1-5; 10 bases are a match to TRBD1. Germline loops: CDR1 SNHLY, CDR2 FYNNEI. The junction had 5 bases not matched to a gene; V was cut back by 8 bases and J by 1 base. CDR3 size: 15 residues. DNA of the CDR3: TGTGCCAGCGGACAGGGGGTACTAAGCAATCAGCCCCAGCATTTT. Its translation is CASGQGVLSNQPQHF.

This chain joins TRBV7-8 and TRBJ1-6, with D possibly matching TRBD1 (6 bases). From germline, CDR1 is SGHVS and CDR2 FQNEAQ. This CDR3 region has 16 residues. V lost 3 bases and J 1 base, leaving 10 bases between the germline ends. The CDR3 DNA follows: TGTGCCAGCAGCTTGGGGGGGCCGTCCTATAATTCACCCCTCCACTTT. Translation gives CASSLGGPSYNSPLHF.

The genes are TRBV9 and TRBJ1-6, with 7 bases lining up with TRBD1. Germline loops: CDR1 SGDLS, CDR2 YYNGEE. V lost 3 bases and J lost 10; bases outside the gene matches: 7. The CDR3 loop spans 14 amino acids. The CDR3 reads CASSANRGRSPLHF. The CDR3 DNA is TGTGCCAGCAGCGCCAACAGGGGTAGGTCACCCCTCCACTTT.

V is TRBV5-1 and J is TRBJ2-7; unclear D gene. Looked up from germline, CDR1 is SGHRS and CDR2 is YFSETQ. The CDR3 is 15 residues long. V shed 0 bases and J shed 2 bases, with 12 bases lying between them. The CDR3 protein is CASSLGLVVTYEQYF. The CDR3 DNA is TGCGCCAGCAGCTTGGGACTTGTAGTTACCTACGAGCAGTACTTC.

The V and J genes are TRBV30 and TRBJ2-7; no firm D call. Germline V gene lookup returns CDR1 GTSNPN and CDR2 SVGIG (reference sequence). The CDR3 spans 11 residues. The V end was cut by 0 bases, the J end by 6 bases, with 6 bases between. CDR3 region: CAWSVSLEQYF. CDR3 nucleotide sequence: TGTGCCTGGAGTGTATCCCTCGAGCAGTACTTC.

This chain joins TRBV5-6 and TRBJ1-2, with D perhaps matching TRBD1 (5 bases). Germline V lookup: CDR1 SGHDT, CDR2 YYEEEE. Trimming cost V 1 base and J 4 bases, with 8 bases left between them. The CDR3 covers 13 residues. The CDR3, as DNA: TGTGCCAGCAGCTTGTGGGGCACCTATGGCTACACCTTC. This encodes CASSLWGTYGYTF.

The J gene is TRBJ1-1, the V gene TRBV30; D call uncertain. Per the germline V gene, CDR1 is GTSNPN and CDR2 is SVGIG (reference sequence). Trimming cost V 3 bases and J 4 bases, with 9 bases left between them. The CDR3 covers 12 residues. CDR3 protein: CAWSLQATEAFF. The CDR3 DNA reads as TGTGCCTGGAGCCTCCAAGCCACTGAAGCTTTCTTT. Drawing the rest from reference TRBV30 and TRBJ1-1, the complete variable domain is SQTIHQWPATLVQPVGSPLSLECTVEGTSNPNLYWYRQAAGRGLQLLFYSVGIGQISSEVPQNLSASRPQDRQFILSSKKLLLSDSGFYLCAWSLQATEAFFGQGTRLTVV.

The DNA for the CDR3 is TGTGCCAGCAGCAAGGGGGGCCAGGGGTTTTCTATTAATGAAAAACTGTTTTTT. This translates into CASSKGGQGFSINEKLFF. The chain combines TRBV28 with TRBJ1-4; D might be TRBD1 (6 bases). This CDR3 has 18 amino acids. V was shortened by 6 bases and J by 4 bases, with 24 bases between the two germline ends. The germline gives CDR1 MDHEN, CDR2 SYDVKM.

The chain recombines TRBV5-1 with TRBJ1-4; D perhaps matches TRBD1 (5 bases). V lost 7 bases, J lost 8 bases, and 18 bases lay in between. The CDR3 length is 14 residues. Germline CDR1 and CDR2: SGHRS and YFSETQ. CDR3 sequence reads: CASGLEGQWEKLFF. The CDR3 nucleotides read TGCGCCAGCGGATTGGAGGGGCAGTGGGAAAAACTGTTTTTT.